The clone carrying this T cell receptor beta chain was seen repeatedly, ten times or more. This specimen belongs to a study of read filtering for tumor transcriptome and immune sequencing. Overall study context: R-ISS stage counts were under 10 for I, more than 15 for II, six or seven for III.

The library was built from around 0.4 ug RNA with molecular barcoded adaptors for alpha/delta and beta/gamma chains. Each CDR3 protein is one row after TCRdb ran MiXCR on the reads. The table records 100,000 to 150,000 distinct CDR3 sequences, over 10% of them present only once. V trimming: 4 bases; J trimming: 2 bases; junction bases outside the gene matches: 5. This CDR3 contains 14 residues. Looked up from germline, CDR1 is SQVTM and CDR2 is ANQGSEA. The TCR sequence derives from a donor older than 35 with multiple myeloma. V and J are TRBV29-1 and TRBJ2-1; TRBD2 agrees at 7 bases. Specimen: a population of CD138-negative cells sorted from bone marrow. The CDR3 sequence is CSVALAEAYNEQFF. CDR3 DNA sequence: TGCAGCGTTGCTCTAGCGGAGGCCTACAATGAGCAGTTCTTC.